The entry that follows covers one T cell receptor beta chain sequence. This entry comes from a study of metastatic and nonmetastatic thyroid tumors. Not a single patient had been given any form of treatment at any point before undergoing thyroid surgery. Using MiXCR, TCRdb re-called clones from the PCR reads. This table has 25,000 to 35,000 clones, 20% to 25% appearing once. The V gene lost 6 bases and the J gene lost 5 bases, with 14 bases spanning the gap. There are 15 residues in the CDR3. Germline-derived CDR1 and CDR2 are MDHEN and SYDVKM. This clonotype was obtained from a female donor with papillary thyroid cancer or a benign thyroid nodule (not recorded which). Some clones in this sample may be carry-over from other donors' samples. V is TRBV28 and J is TRBJ1-6, with D unclear. Sequencing was performed on blood. The CDR3 reads CASRAGGLDNSPLHF. As DNA, the CDR3 is TGTGCCAGCAGGGCGGGTGGGCTCGATAATTCACCCCTCCACTTT.